This T cell receptor (beta chain) was obtained from a study of blood T cell repertoires in COVID-19. Study-level background: Specimens from acute and convalescent COVID-19 originated in the United States, Italy and Spain.

The V gene's germline CDR1 is GTSNPN and CDR2 SVGIG (reference sequence). This CDR3 contains 12 residues. The ends lost 5 bases at V and 1 base at J; junction bases unmatched: 2. Per the original data handling: Amplification of reference gene primers provided the estimated nucleated cell counts. Clones were sequenced by immunoSEQ multiplex PCR, and TCRdb holds only the in-frame ones, with some missing. V and J calls and clone size are those listed in that table; D and trimming were worked out from the DNA. The sample includes about 300,000 clones, about 93% seen only once; the top ten take roughly 7%.

The chain joins TRBV30 to TRBJ2-7, with 7 positions matching TRBD1. This sequence originates from a woman under 40 with COVID-19, enrolled during active disease. The sequencing sample was made of peripheral blood. The CDR3 here is CAWGRGSYEQYF. The CDR3 DNA sequence: TGTGCCTGGGGCAGGGGGTCCTACGAGCAGTACTTC.